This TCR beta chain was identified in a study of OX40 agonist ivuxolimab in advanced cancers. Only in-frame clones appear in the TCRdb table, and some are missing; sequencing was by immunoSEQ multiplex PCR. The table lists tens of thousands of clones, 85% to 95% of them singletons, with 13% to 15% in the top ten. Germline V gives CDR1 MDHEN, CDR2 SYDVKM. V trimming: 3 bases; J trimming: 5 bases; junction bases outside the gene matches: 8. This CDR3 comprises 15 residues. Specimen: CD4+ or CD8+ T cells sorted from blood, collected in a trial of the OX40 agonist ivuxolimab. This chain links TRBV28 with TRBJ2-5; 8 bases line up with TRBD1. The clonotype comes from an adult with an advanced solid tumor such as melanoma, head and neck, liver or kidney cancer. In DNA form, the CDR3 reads TGTGCCAGCAGTTTTGAAGGACAGGGCCGCGAGACCCAGTACTTC. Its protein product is CASSFEGQGRETQYF. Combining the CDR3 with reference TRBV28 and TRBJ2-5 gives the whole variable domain DVKVTQSSRYLVKRTGEKVFLECVQDMDHENMFWYRQDPGLGLRLIYFSYDVKMKEKGDIPEGYSVSREKKERFSLILESASTNQTSMYLCASSFEGQGRETQYFGPGTRLLVL.